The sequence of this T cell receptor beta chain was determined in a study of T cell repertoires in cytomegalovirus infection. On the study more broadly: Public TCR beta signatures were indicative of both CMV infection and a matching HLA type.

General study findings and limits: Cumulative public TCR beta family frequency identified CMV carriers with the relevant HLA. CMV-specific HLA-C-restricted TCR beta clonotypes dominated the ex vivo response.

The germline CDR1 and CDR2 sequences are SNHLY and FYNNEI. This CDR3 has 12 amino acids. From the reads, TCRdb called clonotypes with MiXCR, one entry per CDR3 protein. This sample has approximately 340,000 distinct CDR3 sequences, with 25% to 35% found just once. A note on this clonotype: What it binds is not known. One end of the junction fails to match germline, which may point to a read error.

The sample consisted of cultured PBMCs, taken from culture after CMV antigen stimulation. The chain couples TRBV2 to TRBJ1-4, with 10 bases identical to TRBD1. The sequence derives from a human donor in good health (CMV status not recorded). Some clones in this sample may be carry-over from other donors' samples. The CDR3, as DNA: TGTGCCAGCAGGGACAGGGGGGAAAGACTGTTTTTT. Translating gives CASRDRGERLFF. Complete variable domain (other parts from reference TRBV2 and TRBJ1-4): EPEVTQTPSHQVTQMGQEVILRCVPISNHLYFYWYRQILGQKVEFLVSFYNNEISEKSEIFDDQFSVERPDGSNFTLKIRSTKLEDSAMYFCASRDRGERLFFGSGTQLSVL.